The T cell receptor beta chain described here comes from a study of T cells in Graves' hyperthyroidism and ophthalmopathy. Background on the study: Peripheral blood was collected at initial diagnosis, before any treatment.

Amplification targeted TCR beta CDR3 regions from RNA transcripts. The HTBI primer set was used in a first-round RT-PCR of the TCR CDR3. From the multiplex PCR reads, TCRdb called clonotypes with MiXCR, one entry per CDR3 protein. The repertoire holds just under 750,000 distinct CDR3 sequences, with 35% as singletons. This clonotype was counted a few times. Germline V gene lookup returns CDR1 ENHRY and CDR2 SYGVKD. The V segment lost 3 bases and the J segment 2 bases; nucleotides outside the gene matches: 7. This CDR3 is 17 amino acids long. Those patients with uncontrolled infection, other autoimmune disease, pregnancy or lactation were excluded.

The receptor's source is a woman between 35 and 50 years old with Graves' hyperthyroidism. The source material was blood. The V gene is TRBV10-3, the J gene TRBJ1-1; TRBD1 agrees at 12 bases. The CDR3 region is CAISDQGQGAQNTEAFF. DNA of the CDR3: TGTGCCATCAGTGACCAGGGACAGGGGGCACAAAACACTGAAGCTTTCTTT.